The 3 T cell receptor beta chains below all came from one sample that was sequenced in a study of CD8 T cells in Susac syndrome. Random hexamers were used to reverse transcribe an amount of about 0.45 to 1 ug RNA. TCRdb processed the immunoSEQ multiplex PCR reads anew with MiXCR; each CDR3 protein has one entry. The sample consists of about 94,000 distinct CDR3 sequences, just under 95% of them appearing once. The sample comprised CD4+ T cells from PBMCs. The receptors stem from a human donor with Susac syndrome.

The chain carries TRBV4-3 and TRBJ1-5; D is undetermined. CDR3 length equals 13 residues. Germline-derived CDR1 and CDR2 are LGHNA and YSLEER. Trimming left V 0 bases short and J 5 bases short, with 5 bases between. CDR3 nucleotides: TGCGCCAGCAGCCAAGACAGCTATCAGCCCCAGCATTTT. Translation: CASSQDSYQPQHF.

The genes are TRBV20-1 and TRBJ1-5; 7 nucleotides align to TRBD1. Germline-derived CDR1 and CDR2 are DFQATT and SNEGSKA (reference sequence). The V and J ends lost 5 bases and 5 bases, in that order; junction bases with no gene match: 3. This CDR3 comprises 12 residues. CDR3: CSADRVDQPQHF. DNA of the CDR3: TGCAGTGCTGACAGGGTGGATCAGCCCCAGCATTTT.

The chain has TRBV20-1 and TRBJ2-3; 8 nucleotides match TRBD2. V was clipped by 5 bases and J by 1 base; unmatched bases: 2. The CDR3 covers 13 residues. The V gene's germline CDR1 is DFQATT and CDR2 SNEGSKA (reference sequence). This CDR3 is CSAPAGGTDTQYF. CDR3 sequence (DNA): TGCAGTGCTCCAGCGGGGGGCACAGATACGCAGTATTTT.